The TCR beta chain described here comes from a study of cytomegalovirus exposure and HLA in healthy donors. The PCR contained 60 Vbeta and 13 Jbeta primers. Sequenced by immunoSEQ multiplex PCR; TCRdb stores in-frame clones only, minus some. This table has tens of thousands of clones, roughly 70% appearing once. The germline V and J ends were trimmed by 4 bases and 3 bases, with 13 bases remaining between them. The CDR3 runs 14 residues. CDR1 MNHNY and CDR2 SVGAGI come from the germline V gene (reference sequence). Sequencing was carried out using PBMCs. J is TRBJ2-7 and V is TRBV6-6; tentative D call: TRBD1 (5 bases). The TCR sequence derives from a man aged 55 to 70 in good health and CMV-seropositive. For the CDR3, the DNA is TGTGCCAGCAGTTTTGGCAGGGCCTACTACGAGCAGTACTTC. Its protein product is CASSFGRAYYEQYF.